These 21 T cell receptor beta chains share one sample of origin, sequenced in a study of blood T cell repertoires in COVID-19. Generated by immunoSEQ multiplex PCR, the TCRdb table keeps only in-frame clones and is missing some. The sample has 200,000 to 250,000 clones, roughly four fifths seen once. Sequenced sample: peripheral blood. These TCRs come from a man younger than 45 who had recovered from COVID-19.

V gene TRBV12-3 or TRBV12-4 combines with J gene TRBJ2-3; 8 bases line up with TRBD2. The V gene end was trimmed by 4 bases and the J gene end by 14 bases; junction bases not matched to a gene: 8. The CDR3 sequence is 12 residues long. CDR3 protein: CASSSDGGDGYF. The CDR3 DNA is TGTGCCAGCAGTTCGGACGGGGGGGATGGGTATTTT.

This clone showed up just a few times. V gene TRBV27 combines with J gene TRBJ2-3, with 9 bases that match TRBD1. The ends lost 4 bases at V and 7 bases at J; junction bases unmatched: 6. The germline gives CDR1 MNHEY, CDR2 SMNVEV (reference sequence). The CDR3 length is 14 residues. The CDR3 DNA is TGTGCCAGCAGTTCCGGGACAGGGCAGAATACGCAGTATTTT. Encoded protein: CASSSGTGQNTQYF.

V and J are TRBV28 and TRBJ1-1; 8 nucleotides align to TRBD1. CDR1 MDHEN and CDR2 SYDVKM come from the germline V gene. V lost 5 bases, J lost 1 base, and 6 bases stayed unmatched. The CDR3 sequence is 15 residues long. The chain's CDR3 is CASSTTGQENTEAFF. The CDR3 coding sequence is TGTGCCAGCAGTACAACGGGACAGGAGAACACTGAAGCTTTCTTT.

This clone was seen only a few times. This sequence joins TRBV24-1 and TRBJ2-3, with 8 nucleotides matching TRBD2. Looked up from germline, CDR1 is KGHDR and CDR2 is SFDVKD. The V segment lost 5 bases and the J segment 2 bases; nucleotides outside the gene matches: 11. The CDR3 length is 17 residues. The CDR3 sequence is CATSGRGAWATTDTQYF. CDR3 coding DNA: TGTGCCACCAGTGGGCGGGGGGCGTGGGCTACCACAGATACGCAGTATTTT.

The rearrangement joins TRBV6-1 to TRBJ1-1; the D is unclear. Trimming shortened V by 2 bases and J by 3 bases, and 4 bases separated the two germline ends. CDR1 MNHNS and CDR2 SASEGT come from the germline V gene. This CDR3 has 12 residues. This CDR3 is CASSESDTEAFF. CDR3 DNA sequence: TGTGCCAGCAGTGAATCAGACACTGAAGCTTTCTTT.

CDR3 in amino acids: CASSLNTVYNEQFF. For the CDR3, the DNA is TGCGCCAGCAGCTTGAATACAGTCTACAATGAGCAGTTCTTC. The chain links TRBV5-1 to TRBJ2-1, with unresolved D. Deletions cut 1 base from V and 3 bases from J, with 8 bases between. The CDR3 runs 14 residues. From germline, CDR1 is SGHRS and CDR2 YFSETQ. Full variable domain (remainder filled in from reference TRBV5-1 and TRBJ2-1): KAGVTQTPRYLIKTRGQQVTLSCSPISGHRSVSWYQQTPGQGLQFLFEYFSETQRNKGNFPGRFSGRQFSNSRSEMNVSTLELGDSALYLCASSLNTVYNEQFFGPGTRLTVL.

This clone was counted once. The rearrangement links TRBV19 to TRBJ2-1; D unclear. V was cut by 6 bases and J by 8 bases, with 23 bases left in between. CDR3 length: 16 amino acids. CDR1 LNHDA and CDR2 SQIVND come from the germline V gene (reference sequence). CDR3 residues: CASSRTRSAFVDEQFF. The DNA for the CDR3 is TGTGCCAGTAGCCGAACCCGGAGCGCTTTTGTCGATGAGCAGTTCTTC.

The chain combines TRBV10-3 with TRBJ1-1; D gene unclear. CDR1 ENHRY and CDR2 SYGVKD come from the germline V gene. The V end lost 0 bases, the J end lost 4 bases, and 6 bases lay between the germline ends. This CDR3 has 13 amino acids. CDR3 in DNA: TGTGCCATCAGTGAGTCCCGTCCCACTGAAGCTTTCTTT. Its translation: CAISESRPTEAFF.

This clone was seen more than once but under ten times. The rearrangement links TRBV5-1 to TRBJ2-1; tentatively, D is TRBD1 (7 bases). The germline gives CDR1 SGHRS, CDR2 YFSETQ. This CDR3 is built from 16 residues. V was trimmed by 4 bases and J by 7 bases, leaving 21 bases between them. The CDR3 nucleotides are TGCGCCAGCAGCATCACGTCAGGGGGGATCGCGAATGAGCAGTTCTTC. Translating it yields CASSITSGGIANEQFF.

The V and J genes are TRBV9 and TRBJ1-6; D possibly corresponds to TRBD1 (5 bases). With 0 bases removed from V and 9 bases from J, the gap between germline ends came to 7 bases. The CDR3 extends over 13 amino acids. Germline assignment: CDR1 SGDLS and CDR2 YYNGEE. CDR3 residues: CASSVGGGSPLHF. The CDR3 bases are TGTGCCAGCAGCGTAGGCGGGGGTTCACCCCTCCACTTT.

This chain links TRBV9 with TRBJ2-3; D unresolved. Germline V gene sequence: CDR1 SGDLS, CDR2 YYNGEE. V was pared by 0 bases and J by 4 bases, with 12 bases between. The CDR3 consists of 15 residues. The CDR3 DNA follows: TGTGCCAGCAGCGTAGAAAGCCATGCCCCAGATACGCAGTATTTT. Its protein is CASSVESHAPDTQYF.

In DNA, the CDR3 is TGTGCCAGCAGTGAAGGACAGGGGGCGCGGGACTATGGCTACACCTTC. Its translation: CASSEGQGARDYGYTF. The V and J genes are TRBV2 and TRBJ1-2; TRBD1 matches at 10 bases. This CDR3 comprises 16 residues. Germline trimming cut 1 base from V and 3 bases from J; bases unmatched to any gene: 5. CDR1 and CDR2 from the germline V gene are SNHLY and FYNNEI.

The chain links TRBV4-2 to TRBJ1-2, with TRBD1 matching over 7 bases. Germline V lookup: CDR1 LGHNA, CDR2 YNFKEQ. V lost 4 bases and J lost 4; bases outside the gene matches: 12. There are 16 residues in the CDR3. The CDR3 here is CASSPSTSQGGYGYTF. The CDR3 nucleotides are TGTGCCAGCAGCCCCTCGACCTCCCAGGGGGGCTATGGCTACACCTTC.

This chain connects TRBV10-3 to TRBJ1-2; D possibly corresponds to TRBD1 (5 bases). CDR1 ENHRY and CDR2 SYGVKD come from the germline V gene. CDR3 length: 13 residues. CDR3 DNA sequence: TGTGCGCTCGGGCAGGGAGGTTTTGGTGGCTACACCTTC. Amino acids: CALGQGGFGGYTF.

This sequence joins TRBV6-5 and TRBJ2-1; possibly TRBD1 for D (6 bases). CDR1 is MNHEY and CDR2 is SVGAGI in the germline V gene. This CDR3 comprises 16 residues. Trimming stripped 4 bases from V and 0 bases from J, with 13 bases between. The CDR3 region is CASSFDRRNSYNEQFF. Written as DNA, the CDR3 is TGTGCCAGCAGTTTCGACAGGAGAAACTCCTACAATGAGCAGTTCTTC.

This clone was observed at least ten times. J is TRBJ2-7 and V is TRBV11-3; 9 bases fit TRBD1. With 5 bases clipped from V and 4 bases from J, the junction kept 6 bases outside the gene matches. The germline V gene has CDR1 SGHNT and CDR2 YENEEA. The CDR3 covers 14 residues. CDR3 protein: CASSQTTGGYEQYV. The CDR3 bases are TGTGCCAGCAGCCAGACGACAGGGGGATACGAGCAGTACGTC.

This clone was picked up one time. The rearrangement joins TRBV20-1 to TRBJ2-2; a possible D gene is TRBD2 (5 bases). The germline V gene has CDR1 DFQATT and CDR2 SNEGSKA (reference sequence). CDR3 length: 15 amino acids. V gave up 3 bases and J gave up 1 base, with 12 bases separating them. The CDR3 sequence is CSASREPLNTGELFF. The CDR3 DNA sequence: TGCAGTGCTAGTAGGGAGCCCTTGAACACCGGGGAGCTGTTTTTT.

DNA for the CDR3: TGTGCCAGCAGCGTAGAGTTTGGACTAGCGGGGTACACAGATACGCAGTATTTT. It codes for CASSVEFGLAGYTDTQYF. The chain combines TRBV9 with TRBJ2-3, with TRBD2 matching over 12 bases. CDR3 length: 18 residues. V gave up 0 bases and J gave up 2 bases; unmatched junction bases: 7. Germline V gene data show CDR1 as SGDLS and CDR2 as YYNGEE. The variable domain in full, completed from reference TRBV9 and TRBJ2-3, reads DSGVTQTPKHLITATGQRVTLRCSPRSGDLSVYWYQQSLDQGLQFLIQYYNGEERAKGNILERFSAQQFPDLHSELNLSSLELGDSALYFCASSVEFGLAGYTDTQYFGPGTRLTVL.

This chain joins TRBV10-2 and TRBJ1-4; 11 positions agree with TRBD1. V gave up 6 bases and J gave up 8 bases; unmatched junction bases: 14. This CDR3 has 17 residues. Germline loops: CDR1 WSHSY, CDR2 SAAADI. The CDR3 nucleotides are TGCGCCAGCAGCCCCTTGGAGGGACAGGGGGAATTCGAAAAACTGTTTTTT. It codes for CASSPLEGQGEFEKLFF.

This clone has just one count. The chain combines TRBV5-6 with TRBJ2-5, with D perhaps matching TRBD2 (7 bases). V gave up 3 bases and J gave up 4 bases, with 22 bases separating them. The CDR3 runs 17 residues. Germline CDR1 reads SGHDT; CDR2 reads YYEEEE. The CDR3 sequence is CASSSVRGGIWRETQYF. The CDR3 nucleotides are TGTGCCAGCAGCTCGGTGAGGGGGGGAATCTGGCGAGAGACCCAGTACTTC. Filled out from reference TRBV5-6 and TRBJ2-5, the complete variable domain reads DAGVTQSPTHLIKTRGQQVTLRCSPKSGHDTVSWYQQALGQGPQFIFQYYEEEERQRGNFPDRFSGHQFPNYSSELNVNALLLGDSALYLCASSSVRGGIWRETQYFGPGTRLLVL.

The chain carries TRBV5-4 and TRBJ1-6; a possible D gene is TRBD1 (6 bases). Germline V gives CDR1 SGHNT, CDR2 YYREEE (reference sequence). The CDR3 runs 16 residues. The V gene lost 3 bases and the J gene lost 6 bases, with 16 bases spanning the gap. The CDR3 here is CASSSAQQGLNSPLHF. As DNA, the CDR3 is TGTGCCAGCAGCTCCGCTCAACAGGGCCTTAATTCACCCCTCCACTTT.